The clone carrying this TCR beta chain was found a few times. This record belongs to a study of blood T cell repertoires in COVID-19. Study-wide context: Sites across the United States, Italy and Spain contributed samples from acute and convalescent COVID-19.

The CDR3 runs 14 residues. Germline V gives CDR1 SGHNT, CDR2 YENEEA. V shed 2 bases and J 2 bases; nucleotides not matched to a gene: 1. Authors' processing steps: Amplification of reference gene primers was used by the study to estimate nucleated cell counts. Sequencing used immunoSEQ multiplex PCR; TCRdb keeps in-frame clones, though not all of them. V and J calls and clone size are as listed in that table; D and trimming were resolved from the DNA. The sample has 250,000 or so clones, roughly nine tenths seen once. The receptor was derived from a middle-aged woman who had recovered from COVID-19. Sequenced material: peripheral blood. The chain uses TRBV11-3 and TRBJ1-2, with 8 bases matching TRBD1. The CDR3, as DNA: TGTGCCAGCAGCTTACAGGGGGCCAACTATGGCTACACCTTC. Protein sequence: CASSLQGANYGYTF.